Presented here are 2 T cell receptor beta chains from one specimen sequenced in a study of blood T cells in healthy people across ages (dated by TCRdb to the mid-2010s). Libraries were made using 5' RACE. A second PCR of roughly 6 to 11 cycles was run with a J-beta primer mix and a sample-barcoded 5' primer. Starting from the raw public reads, TCRdb applied fastp trimming at Q25, assembled clones with MiXCR and retained in-frame beta chains. Every CDR3 protein is listed once, alongside the most common genes and DNA of its rows. This sample gives around 1,900,000 distinct CDR3 sequences in total; 30% to 40% of them show up just once. The ten largest clonotypes hold under 30% of the sample. Material for sequencing was blood. Every receptor here comes from a human donor in good health.

This clonotype has more than one count but fewer than ten. The chain links TRBV6-2 or TRBV6-3 to TRBJ2-6; 8 bases are shared with TRBD1. V was pared by 5 bases and J by 0 bases, with 12 bases of the junction left unmatched. The CDR3 loop spans 19 amino acids. Germline CDR1 and CDR2: MNHEY and SVGEGT. CDR3 sequence: CASSPITGTGLSGANVLTF. The CDR3 DNA is TGTGCCAGCAGTCCTATCACCGGGACAGGACTCTCTGGGGCCAACGTCCTGACTTTC.

A remark on this clonotype: A much more abundant neighbour one base away suggests this may be a read error. The rearrangement joins TRBV4-3 to TRBJ2-4; D call uncertain. Between the trimmed V and J ends, which lost 0 bases and 10 bases, there was a span of 16 bases. This CDR3 contains 15 residues. From germline, CDR1 is LGHNA and CDR2 YSLEER. CDR3 DNA: TGCGCCAGCAGCCAAGATCCAACCGAGACATCAATTCAGTACTTC. This gives the protein CASSQDPTETSIQYF.